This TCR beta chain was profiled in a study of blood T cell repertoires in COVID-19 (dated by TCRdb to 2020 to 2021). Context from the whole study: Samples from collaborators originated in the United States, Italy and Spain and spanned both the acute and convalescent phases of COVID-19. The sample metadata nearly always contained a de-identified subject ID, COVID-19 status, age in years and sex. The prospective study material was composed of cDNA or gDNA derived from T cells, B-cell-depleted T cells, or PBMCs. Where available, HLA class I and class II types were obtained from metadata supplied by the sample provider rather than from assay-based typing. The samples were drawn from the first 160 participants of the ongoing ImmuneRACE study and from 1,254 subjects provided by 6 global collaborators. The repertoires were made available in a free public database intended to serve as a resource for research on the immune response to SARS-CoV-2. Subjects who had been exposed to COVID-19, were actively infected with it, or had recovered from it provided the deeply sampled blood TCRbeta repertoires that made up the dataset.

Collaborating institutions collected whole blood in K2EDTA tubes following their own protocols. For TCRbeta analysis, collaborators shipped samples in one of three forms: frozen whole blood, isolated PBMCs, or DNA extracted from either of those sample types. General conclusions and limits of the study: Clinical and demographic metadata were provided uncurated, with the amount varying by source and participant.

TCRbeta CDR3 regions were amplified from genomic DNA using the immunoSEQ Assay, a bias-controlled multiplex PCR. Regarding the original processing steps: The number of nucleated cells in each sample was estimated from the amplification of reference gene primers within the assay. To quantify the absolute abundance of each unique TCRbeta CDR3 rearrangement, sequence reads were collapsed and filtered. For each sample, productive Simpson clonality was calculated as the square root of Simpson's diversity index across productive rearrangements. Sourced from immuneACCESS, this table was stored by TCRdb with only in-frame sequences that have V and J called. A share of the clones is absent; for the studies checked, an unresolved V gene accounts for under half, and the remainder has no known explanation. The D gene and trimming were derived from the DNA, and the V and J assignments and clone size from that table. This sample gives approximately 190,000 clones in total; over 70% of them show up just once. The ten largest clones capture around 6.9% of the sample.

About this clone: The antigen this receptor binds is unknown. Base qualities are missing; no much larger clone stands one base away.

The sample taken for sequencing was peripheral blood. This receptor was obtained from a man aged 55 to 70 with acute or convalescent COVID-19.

Read as DNA, the sequence is TGTGCCAGCAGCCGCCCCGGAACAGGGCTGACAGATACGCAGTATTTT. Its translation reads: CASSRPGTGLTDTQYF. The V and J genes are TRBV16 and TRBJ2-3, with a weak D call of TRBD1 (6 bases match). CDR1 KGHSY and CDR2 FQNENV were looked up in the germline V gene. From the cysteine through the phenylalanine, the CDR3 covers 16 amino acids. Only CDR3 DNA is held: 48 bases, read in frame from base 1. Trimming at the junction amounts to 4 bases on V and 3 bases on J, and the germline ends lie 17 bases apart.